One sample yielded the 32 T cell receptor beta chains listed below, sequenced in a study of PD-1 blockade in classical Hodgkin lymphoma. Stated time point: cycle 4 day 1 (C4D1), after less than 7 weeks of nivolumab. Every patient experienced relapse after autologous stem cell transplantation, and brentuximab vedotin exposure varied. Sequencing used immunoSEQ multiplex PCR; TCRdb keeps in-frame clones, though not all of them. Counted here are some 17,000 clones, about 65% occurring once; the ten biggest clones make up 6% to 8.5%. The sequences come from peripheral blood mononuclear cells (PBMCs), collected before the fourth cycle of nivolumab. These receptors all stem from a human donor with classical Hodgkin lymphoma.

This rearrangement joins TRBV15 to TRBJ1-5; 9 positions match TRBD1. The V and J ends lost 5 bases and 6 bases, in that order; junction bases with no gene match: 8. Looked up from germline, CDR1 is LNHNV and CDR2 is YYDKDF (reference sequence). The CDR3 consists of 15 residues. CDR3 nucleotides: TGTGCCACCAGCGGCCGGGACAGGGTGGGTCAGCCCCAGCATTTT. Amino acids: CATSGRDRVGQPQHF.

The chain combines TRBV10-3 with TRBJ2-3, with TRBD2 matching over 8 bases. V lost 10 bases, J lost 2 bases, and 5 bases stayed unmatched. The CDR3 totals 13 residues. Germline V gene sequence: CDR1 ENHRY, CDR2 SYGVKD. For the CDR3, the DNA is TGTGCCACCCTTAGCGGGACCACAGATACGCAGTATTTT. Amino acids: CATLSGTTDTQYF.

The CDR3 nucleotides are TGTGCCAGCAGTTTATCCGCCAGCAGGGTCTACGAGCAGTACTTC. It is translated as CASSLSASRVYEQYF. This chain connects TRBV27 to TRBJ2-7; D may be TRBD1 (5 bases). This CDR3 comprises 15 residues. The V end was cut by 0 bases, the J end by 3 bases, with 12 bases between. Germline CDR1 and CDR2: MNHEY and SMNVEV (reference sequence).

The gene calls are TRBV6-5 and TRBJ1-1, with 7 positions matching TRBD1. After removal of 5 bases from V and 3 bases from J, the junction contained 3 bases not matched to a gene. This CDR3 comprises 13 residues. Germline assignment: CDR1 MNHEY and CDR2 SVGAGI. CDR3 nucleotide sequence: TGTGCCAGCAGTCGACAGGGCTACACTGAAGCTTTCTTT. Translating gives CASSRQGYTEAFF.

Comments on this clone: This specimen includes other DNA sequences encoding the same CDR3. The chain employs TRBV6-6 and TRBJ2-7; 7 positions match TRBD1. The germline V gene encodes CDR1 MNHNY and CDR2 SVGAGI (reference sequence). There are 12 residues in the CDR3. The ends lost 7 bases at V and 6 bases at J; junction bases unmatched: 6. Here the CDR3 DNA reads TGTGCCAGCAAGAGACAGGGTACCGAGCAGTACTTC. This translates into CASKRQGTEQYF.

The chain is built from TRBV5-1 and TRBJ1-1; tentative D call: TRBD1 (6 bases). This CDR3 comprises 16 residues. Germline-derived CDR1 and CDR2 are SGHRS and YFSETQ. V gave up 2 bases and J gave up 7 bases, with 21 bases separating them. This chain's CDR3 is CASSLRGAGDVGEAFF. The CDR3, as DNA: TGCGCCAGCAGCTTAAGGGGGGCAGGCGATGTAGGTGAAGCTTTCTTT.

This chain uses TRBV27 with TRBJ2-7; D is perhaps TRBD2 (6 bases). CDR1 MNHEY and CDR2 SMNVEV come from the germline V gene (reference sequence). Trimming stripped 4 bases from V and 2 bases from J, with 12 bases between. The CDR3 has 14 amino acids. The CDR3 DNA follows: TGTGCCAGCAGTTACTTCGCGGGAACCTACGAGCAGTACTTC. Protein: CASSYFAGTYEQYF.

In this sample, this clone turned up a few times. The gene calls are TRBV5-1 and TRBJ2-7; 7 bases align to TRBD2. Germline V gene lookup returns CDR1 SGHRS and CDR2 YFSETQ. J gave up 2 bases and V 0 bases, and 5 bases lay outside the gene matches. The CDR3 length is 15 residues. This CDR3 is CASSLARGSTYEQYF. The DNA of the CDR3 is TGCGCCAGCAGCTTGGCACGCGGGAGTACCTACGAGCAGTACTTC.

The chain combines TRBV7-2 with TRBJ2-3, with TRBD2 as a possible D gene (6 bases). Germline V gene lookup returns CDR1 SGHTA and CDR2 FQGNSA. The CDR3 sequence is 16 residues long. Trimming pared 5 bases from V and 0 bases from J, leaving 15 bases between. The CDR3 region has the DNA TGTGCCAGCAGCCCTTGGCGGGGTCTGAGCACAGATACGCAGTATTTT. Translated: CASSPWRGLSTDTQYF.

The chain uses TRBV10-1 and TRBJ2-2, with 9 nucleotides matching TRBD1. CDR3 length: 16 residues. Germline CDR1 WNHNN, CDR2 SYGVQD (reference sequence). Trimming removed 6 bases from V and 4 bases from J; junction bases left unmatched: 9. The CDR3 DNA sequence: TGCGCCAGCAGCGGGACAGGGTTGAGATCCACCGGGGAGCTGTTTTTT. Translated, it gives CASSGTGLRSTGELFF.

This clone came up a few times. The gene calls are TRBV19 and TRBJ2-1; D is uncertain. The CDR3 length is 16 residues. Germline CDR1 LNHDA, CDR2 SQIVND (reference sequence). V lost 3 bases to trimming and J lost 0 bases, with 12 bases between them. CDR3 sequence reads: CASSIVPSASYNEQFF. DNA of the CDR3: TGTGCCAGTAGTATCGTCCCTAGTGCCTCCTACAATGAGCAGTTCTTC.

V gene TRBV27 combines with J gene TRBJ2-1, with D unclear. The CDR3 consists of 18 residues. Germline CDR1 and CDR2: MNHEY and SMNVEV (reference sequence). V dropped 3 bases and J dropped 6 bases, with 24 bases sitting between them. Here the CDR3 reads CASSFYTGPSGRANEQFF. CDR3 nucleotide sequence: TGTGCCAGCAGTTTTTATACCGGGCCTTCGGGTAGGGCCAATGAGCAGTTCTTC.

Written as DNA, the CDR3 is TGTGCCAGCAGCTTGGATTATACTCCAGGGGAGCAGTACTTC. Its protein product is CASSLDYTPGEQYF. This chain joins TRBV5-6 and TRBJ2-7, with a weak D call TRBD1 (5 bases). Between the trimmed V and J ends, which lost 0 bases and 7 bases, there was a span of 14 bases. CDR1 is SGHDT, CDR2 YYEEEE, per germline. This CDR3 has 14 amino acids.

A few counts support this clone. The CDR3 is CASSELGGYTF. The CDR3 nucleotides are TGTGCCAGCAGTGAATTGGGTGGCTACACCTTC. V and J are TRBV2 and TRBJ1-2, with unresolved D. V lost 2 bases, J lost 7 bases, and 5 bases lay in between. The CDR3 covers 11 residues. The germline V gene has CDR1 SNHLY and CDR2 FYNNEI.

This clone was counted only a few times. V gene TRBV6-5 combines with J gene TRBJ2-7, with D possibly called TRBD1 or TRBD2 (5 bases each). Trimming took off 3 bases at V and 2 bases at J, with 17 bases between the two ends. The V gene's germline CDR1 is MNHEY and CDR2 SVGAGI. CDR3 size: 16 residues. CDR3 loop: CASSYEKGTGTYEQYF. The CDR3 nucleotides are TGTGCCAGCAGTTATGAGAAAGGGACCGGAACCTACGAGCAGTACTTC.

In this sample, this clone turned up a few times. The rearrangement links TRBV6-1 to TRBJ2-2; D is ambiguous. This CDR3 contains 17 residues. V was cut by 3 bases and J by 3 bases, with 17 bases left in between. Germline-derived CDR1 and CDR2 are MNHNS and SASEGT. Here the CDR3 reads CASSDILLLLDTGELFF. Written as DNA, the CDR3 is TGTGCCAGCAGTGATATCTTGCTCCTTCTCGACACCGGGGAGCTGTTTTTT.

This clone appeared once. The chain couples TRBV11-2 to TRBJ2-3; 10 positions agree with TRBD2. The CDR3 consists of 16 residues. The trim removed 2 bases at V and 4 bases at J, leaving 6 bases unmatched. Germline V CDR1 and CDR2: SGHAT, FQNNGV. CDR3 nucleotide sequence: TGTGCCAGCAGCTTAAGAGCGGGAGGGCTCGCAGATACGCAGTATTTT. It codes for CASSLRAGGLADTQYF.

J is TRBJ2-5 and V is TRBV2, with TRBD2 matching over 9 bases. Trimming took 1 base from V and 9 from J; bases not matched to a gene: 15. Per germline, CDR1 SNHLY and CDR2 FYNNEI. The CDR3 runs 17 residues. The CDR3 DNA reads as TGTGCCAGCAGTGAAGTGTCTAGCGGGACTTCAGGGGGGGCCCAGTACTTC. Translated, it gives CASSEVSSGTSGGAQYF. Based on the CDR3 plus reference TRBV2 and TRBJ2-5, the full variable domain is EPEVTQTPSHQVTQMGQEVILRCVPISNHLYFYWYRQILGQKVEFLVSFYNNEISEKSEIFDDQFSVERPDGSNFTLKIRSTKLEDSAMYFCASSEVSSGTSGGAQYFGPGTRLLVL.

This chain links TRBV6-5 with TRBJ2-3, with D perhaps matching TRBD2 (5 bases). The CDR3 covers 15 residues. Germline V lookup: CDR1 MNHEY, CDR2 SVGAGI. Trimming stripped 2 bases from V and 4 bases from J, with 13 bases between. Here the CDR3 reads CASSYTRGSADTQYF. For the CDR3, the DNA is TGTGCCAGCAGTTACACTCGTGGGAGTGCAGATACGCAGTATTTT.

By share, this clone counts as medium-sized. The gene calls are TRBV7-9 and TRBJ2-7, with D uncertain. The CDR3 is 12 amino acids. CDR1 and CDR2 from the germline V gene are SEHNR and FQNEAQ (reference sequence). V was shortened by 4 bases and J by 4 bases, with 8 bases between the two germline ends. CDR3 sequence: CASSWDEYEQYF. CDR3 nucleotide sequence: TGTGCCAGCAGCTGGGATGAATACGAGCAGTACTTC.

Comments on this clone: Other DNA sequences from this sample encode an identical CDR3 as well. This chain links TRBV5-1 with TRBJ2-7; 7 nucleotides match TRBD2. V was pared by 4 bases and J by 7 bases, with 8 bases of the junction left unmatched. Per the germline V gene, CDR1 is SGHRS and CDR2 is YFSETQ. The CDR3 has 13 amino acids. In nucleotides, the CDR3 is TGCGCCAGCAGCCAGTGGGGGGACTATGAGCAGTACTTC. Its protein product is CASSQWGDYEQYF.

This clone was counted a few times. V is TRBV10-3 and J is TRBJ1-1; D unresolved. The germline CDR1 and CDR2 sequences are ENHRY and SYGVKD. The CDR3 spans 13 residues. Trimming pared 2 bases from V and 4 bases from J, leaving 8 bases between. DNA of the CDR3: TGTGCCATCAGTGAGGGTCCAGGCACTGAAGCTTTCTTT. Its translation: CAISEGPGTEAFF.

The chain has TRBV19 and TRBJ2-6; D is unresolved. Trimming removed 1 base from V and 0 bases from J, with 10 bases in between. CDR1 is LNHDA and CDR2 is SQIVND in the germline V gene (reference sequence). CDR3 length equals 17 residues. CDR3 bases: TGTGCCAGTAGTATAGGAAACGCCTTCTCTGGGGCCAACGTCCTGACTTTC. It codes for CASSIGNAFSGANVLTF.

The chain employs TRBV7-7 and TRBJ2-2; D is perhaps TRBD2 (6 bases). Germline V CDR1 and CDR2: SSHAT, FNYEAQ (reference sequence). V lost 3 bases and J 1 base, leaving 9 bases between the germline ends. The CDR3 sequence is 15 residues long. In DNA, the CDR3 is TGTGCCAGCAGCTTCGGGACTCGGAACACCGGGGAGCTGTTTTTT. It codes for CASSFGTRNTGELFF.

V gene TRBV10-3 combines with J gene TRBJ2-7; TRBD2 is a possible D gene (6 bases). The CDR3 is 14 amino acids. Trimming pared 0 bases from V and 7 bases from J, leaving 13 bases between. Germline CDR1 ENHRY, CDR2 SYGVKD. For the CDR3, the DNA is TGTGCCATCAGTGAGTCCTCGGGAGCTGGGGAGCAGTACTTC. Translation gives CAISESSGAGEQYF.

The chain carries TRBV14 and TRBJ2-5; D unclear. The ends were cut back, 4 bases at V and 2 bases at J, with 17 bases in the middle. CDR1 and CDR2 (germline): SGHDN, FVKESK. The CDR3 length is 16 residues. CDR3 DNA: TGTGCCAGCAGCCCGATGGTTTCCGGACCGCAAGAGACCCAGTACTTC. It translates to CASSPMVSGPQETQYF.

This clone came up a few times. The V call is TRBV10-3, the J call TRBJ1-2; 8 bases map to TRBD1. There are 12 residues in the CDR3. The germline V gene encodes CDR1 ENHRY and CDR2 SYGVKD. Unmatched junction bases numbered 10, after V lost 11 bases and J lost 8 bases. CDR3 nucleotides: TGTGCCCTTTGGACAGGGTCAGAAGGCTACACCTTC. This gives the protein CALWTGSEGYTF.

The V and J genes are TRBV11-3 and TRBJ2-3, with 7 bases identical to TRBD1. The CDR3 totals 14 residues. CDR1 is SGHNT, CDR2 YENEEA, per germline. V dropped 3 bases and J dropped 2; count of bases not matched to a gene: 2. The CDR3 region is CASSFDRATDTQYF. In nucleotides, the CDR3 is TGTGCCAGCAGCTTTGACAGGGCCACAGATACGCAGTATTTT.

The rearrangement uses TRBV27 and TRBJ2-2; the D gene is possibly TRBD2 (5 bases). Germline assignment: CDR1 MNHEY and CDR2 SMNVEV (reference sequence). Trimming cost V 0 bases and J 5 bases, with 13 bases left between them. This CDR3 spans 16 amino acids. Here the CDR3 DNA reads TGTGCCAGCAGTTTATCGGGTGGAGGTCGGACCGGGGAGCTGTTTTTT. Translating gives CASSLSGGGRTGELFF.

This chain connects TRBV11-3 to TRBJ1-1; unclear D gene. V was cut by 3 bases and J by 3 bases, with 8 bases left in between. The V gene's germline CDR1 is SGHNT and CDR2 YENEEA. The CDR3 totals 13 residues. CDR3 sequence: CASSFSTDTEAFF. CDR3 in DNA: TGTGCCAGCAGCTTTTCGACGGACACTGAAGCTTTCTTT.

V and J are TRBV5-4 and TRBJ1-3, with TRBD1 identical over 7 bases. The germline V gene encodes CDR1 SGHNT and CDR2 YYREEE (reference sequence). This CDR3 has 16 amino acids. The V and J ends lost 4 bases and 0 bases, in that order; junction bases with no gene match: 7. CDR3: CASSTRQGISGNTIYF. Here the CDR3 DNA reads TGTGCCAGCAGCACTAGACAGGGAATCTCTGGAAACACCATATATTTT.

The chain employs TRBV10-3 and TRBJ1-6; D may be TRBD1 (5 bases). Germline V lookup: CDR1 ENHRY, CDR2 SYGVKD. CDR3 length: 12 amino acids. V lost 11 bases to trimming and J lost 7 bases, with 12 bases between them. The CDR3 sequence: CAAGTENSPLHF. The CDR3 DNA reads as TGTGCCGCCGGGACCGAGAATTCACCCCTCCACTTT.